The clone carrying this T cell receptor (beta chain) was recorded at least ten times. Its matching antigen is unknown. The sample belongs to a study of T cells in Graves' hyperthyroidism and ophthalmopathy. Trimming stripped 6 bases from V and 4 bases from J, with 16 bases between. The CDR3 consists of 13 residues. Germline values: CDR1 SQVTM, CDR2 ANQGSEA. Study conclusions and caveats: Blood shared most expanded thyroid clonotypes above 0.001.

TCR beta CDR3 region amplification was performed from RNA transcripts. First-round RT-PCR with HTBI primers amplified the TCR CDR3 region. TCRdb independently ran MiXCR on the multiplex PCR reads; one entry per CDR3 protein. Among under 700,000 distinct CDR3 sequences, 46% were seen once, and the ten largest hold 8% to 8.5%. The receptor comes from a woman under 30 with Graves' hyperthyroidism. The sequencing input was peripheral blood or thyroid tissue (not recorded which). V gene TRBV29-1 combines with J gene TRBJ2-7, with D possibly matching TRBD1 (6 bases). For the CDR3, the DNA is TGCAGCGTGGAGGACGGGACACGGTACGAGCAGTACTTC. Residues: CSVEDGTRYEQYF.